Described below is a single TCR beta chain sequence and its context. Its target is unknown. Using immunoSEQ multiplex PCR, the repertoire was profiled, and TCRdb retains in-frame clones only, with some absent. The sample includes 45,000 to 60,000 clones, around nine tenths seen only once; the top ten take 10%. This entry belongs to a study of OX40 agonist ivuxolimab in advanced cancers. About the study: Patients' therapy was ivuxolimab, an antibody that acts as an agonist of OX40 (CD134). With a range of roughly 20 to 85, age averaged about 59 years, and 70% to 85% were male. Two patients with cutaneous melanoma and one with hepatocellular carcinoma, three in total, showed partial responses.

The V gene's germline CDR1 is SQVTM and CDR2 ANQGSEA. This CDR3 has 16 residues. V gave up 2 bases and J gave up 5 bases, with 20 bases separating them. Study conclusions and caveats: More expanded clones were found, on average, in CD8+ than in CD4+ T cells.

This receptor was obtained from an adult with an advanced solid tumor such as melanoma, head and neck, liver or kidney cancer. The chain joins TRBV29-1 to TRBJ2-3; D is ambiguous. Sequenced here: CD4+ or CD8+ T cells sorted from blood, sampled in a trial of the OX40 agonist ivuxolimab. The CDR3 here is CSVEIFAPTQRDTQYF. In nucleotides, the CDR3 is TGCAGCGTTGAAATTTTTGCGCCTACCCAAAGAGATACGCAGTATTTT.